Below are 29 T cell receptor beta chains sequenced from a single sample in a study of cytomegalovirus exposure and HLA in healthy donors. The PCR ran on 60 Vbeta and 13 Jbeta primers. Profiled with immunoSEQ multiplex PCR; TCRdb holds only in-frame clones, not every one. The data show about 76,000 clones, 72% seen once. The sequenced sample was PBMCs. These receptors originate from a woman in her thirties or forties in good health and CMV-seropositive.

Notes on this clone: The sample holds other DNA sequences that translate to the same CDR3. This chain connects TRBV19 to TRBJ1-1; 7 nucleotides agree with TRBD1. Germline CDR1 reads LNHDA; CDR2 reads SQIVND (reference sequence). The CDR3 covers 14 residues. The junction had 2 bases not matched to a gene; V was cut back by 3 bases and J by 1 base. The CDR3 sequence is CASSIQGGNTEAFF. CDR3 nucleotides: TGTGCCAGTAGTATTCAGGGGGGGAACACTGAAGCTTTCTTT.

This clone was detected a few times. CDR3 DNA sequence: TGCGCCAGCAGCCCAGGGCTGAACACTGAAGCTTTCTTT. Translating it yields CASSPGLNTEAFF. This chain joins TRBV5-1 and TRBJ1-1, with D perhaps matching TRBD1 (5 bases). CDR3 length: 13 amino acids. CDR1 and CDR2 (germline): SGHRS, YFSETQ. The V gene lost 4 bases and the J gene lost 0 bases, with 7 bases spanning the gap.

The chain uses TRBV6-5 and TRBJ2-5; 12 bases fit TRBD2. CDR1 MNHEY and CDR2 SVGAGI come from the germline V gene. V dropped 7 bases and J dropped 0; count of bases not matched to a gene: 3. This CDR3 is built from 15 residues. The CDR3 DNA reads as TGTGCCAGCAAACTAGCGGGGGGTCACCAAGAGACCCAGTACTTC. The encoded protein is CASKLAGGHQETQYF.

The chain combines TRBV29-1 with TRBJ2-3, with D possibly matching TRBD1 (6 bases). Trimming left V 3 bases short and J 2 bases short, with 12 bases between. CDR1 SQVTM and CDR2 ANQGSEA come from the germline V gene. This CDR3 is 14 amino acids long. The CDR3 sequence: CSVDGQQNTDTQYF. The CDR3 region has the DNA TGCAGCGTTGATGGACAGCAAAACACAGATACGCAGTATTTT.

V is TRBV7-9 and J is TRBJ2-7; no definite D call. V gave up 5 bases and J gave up 1 base, with 3 bases separating them. Germline assignment: CDR1 SEHNR and CDR2 FQNEAQ (reference sequence). This CDR3 is 11 amino acids long. CDR3 sequence reads: CASSPSYEQYF. CDR3 sequence (DNA): TGTGCCAGCAGCCCATCCTACGAGCAGTACTTC.

This chain uses TRBV7-6 with TRBJ2-2; tentatively, D is TRBD1 (5 bases). Germline V lookup: CDR1 SGHVS, CDR2 FNYEAQ. There are 17 residues in the CDR3. Trimming removed 3 bases from V and 3 bases from J, with 17 bases in between. CDR3 nucleotide sequence: TGTGCCAGCAGCTTTTCTTACAGTTTAGGGGACACCGGGGAGCTGTTTTTT. The encoded protein is CASSFSYSLGDTGELFF.

The chain recombines TRBV30 with TRBJ2-4; D unresolved. CDR1 GTSNPN and CDR2 SVGIG come from the germline V gene (reference sequence). Trimming took off 5 bases at V and 1 base at J, with 12 bases between the two ends. There are 14 residues in the CDR3. DNA of the CDR3: TGTGCCTGGCTCGACACGACGGCCAAAAACATTCAGTACTTC. It specifies CAWLDTTAKNIQYF. The entire variable domain, with the rest obtained from reference TRBV30 and TRBJ2-4, is as follows: SQTIHQWPATLVQPVGSPLSLECTVEGTSNPNLYWYRQAAGRGLQLLFYSVGIGQISSEVPQNLSASRPQDRQFILSSKKLLLSDSGFYLCAWLDTTAKNIQYFGAGTRLSVL.

This chain links TRBV28 with TRBJ1-2; 7 bases are shared with TRBD1. Trimming at V came to 7 bases and at J to 4 bases, leaving 6 bases not matched to a gene. Germline CDR1 reads MDHEN; CDR2 reads SYDVKM. The CDR3 loop spans 13 amino acids. DNA for the CDR3: TGTGCCAGCACCGTAGACAGGGTCTATGGCTACACCTTC. Protein sequence: CASTVDRVYGYTF.

The gene calls are TRBV19 and TRBJ1-4; the match to TRBD1 covers 8 bases. Looked up from germline, CDR1 is LNHDA and CDR2 is SQIVND (reference sequence). The CDR3 is 14 amino acids. J lost 13 bases, V lost 7 bases, and 14 bases had no gene match. CDR3 DNA: TGTGCCAGTACACAGGGAGGTGGGACAGGCCTACTGTTTTTT. It yields the protein CASTQGGGTGLLFF.

The rearrangement links TRBV15 to TRBJ2-7, with D uncertain. The V end lost 1 base, the J end lost 6 bases, and 4 bases lay between the germline ends. Per germline, CDR1 LNHNV and CDR2 YYDKDF (reference sequence). This CDR3 is 11 amino acids long. CDR3 sequence reads: CATSRGGEQYF. CDR3 DNA: TGTGCCACCAGCAGAGGAGGCGAGCAGTACTTC.

The genes are TRBV28 and TRBJ1-6, with 7 bases fitting TRBD1. Trimming removed 5 bases from V and 9 bases from J; junction bases left unmatched: 4. CDR1 is MDHEN, CDR2 SYDVKM, per germline. The CDR3 is made up of 13 amino acids. The CDR3, as DNA: TGTGCCAGCAGTGTTACAGGGGCTTCACCCCTCCACTTT. It is translated as CASSVTGASPLHF.

The rearrangement links TRBV7-2 to TRBJ2-7; D not resolved. Trimming shortened V by 2 bases and J by 6 bases, and 11 bases separated the two germline ends. Germline-derived CDR1 and CDR2 are SGHTA and FQGNSA. The CDR3 runs 13 residues. This CDR3 reads CASSLTALGEQYF. CDR3 coding DNA: TGTGCCAGCAGCTTAACAGCTCTGGGCGAGCAGTACTTC.

The rearrangement uses TRBV5-1 and TRBJ1-1; D gene unclear. The CDR3 is 15 residues long. Trimming removed 0 bases from V and 3 bases from J, with 12 bases in between. CDR1 and CDR2 (germline): SGHRS, YFSETQ. The CDR3 coding sequence is TGCGCCAGCAGCTTGGCCGGGCGGGTGGACACTGAAGCTTTCTTT. Translating it yields CASSLAGRVDTEAFF.

The chain joins TRBV4-2 to TRBJ2-7; TRBD2 agrees at 12 bases. The CDR3 covers 16 residues. The J segment lost 3 bases and the V segment lost 3 bases, leaving 6 bases of the junction unmatched. The germline V gene encodes CDR1 LGHNA and CDR2 YNFKEQ. CDR3 region: CASSQEQTSGSYEQYF. The CDR3 coding sequence is TGTGCCAGCAGCCAGGAGCAGACTAGCGGGAGCTACGAGCAGTACTTC.

This clone was observed once. The CDR3 bases are TGCGCCAGCAGCACGTCTACGGTGGTTGAAGCTTTCTTT. It yields the protein CASSTSTVVEAFF. V and J are TRBV5-1 and TRBJ1-1; D call uncertain. The CDR3 contains 13 residues. Germline assignment: CDR1 SGHRS and CDR2 YFSETQ. Trimming cost V 4 bases and J 7 bases, with 14 bases left between them.

There are a few counts of this clone. The DNA for the CDR3 is TGCGCCAGCAGCCAATCAGGGGGAGATGAAAAACTGTTTTTT. This sequence encodes CASSQSGGDEKLFF. The V gene is TRBV4-3, the J gene TRBJ1-4; the match to TRBD1 covers 7 bases. The CDR3 is 14 residues long. The V and J ends lost 2 bases and 6 bases, in that order; junction bases with no gene match: 3. Germline lookup yields CDR1 LGHNA and CDR2 YSLEER.

The table lists this clone with a few counts. CDR3 DNA: TGCGCCAGCAGCCAAGATCCCCAACTAGCGGGATCCAATGAGCAGTTCTTC. Its protein is CASSQDPQLAGSNEQFF. The rearrangement links TRBV4-1 to TRBJ2-1, with 10 bases matching TRBD2. The V and J ends lost 0 bases and 6 bases, in that order; junction bases with no gene match: 8. The CDR3 is made up of 17 amino acids. The germline gives CDR1 MGHRA, CDR2 YSYEKL.

The CDR3 region is CASRLTMGTASYEQYF. As DNA, the CDR3 is TGTGCCAGCAGGTTGACCATGGGGACAGCCTCCTACGAGCAGTACTTC. This chain connects TRBV5-5 to TRBJ2-7; 7 positions match TRBD1. After removal of 5 bases from V and 0 bases from J, the junction contained 11 bases not matched to a gene. The CDR3 contains 16 residues. Per germline, CDR1 SGHKS and CDR2 YYEKEE (reference sequence).

The gene calls are TRBV18 and TRBJ2-7; D is perhaps TRBD2 (5 bases). The V gene lost 2 bases and the J gene lost 3 bases, with 11 bases spanning the gap. This CDR3 comprises 14 residues. Germline CDR1 is KGHSH and CDR2 is LQKENI. The CDR3 DNA reads as TGTGCCAGCTCACCAGCAACCGGGGACTACGAGCAGTACTTC. Translated: CASSPATGDYEQYF.

V gene TRBV4-1 combines with J gene TRBJ1-1, with D possibly being TRBD1 (6 bases). The germline CDR1 and CDR2 sequences are MGHRA and YSYEKL. This CDR3 region has 12 residues. V gave up 10 bases and J gave up 2 bases, with 11 bases separating them. The CDR3 here is CATRGHNTEAFF. The CDR3 DNA reads TGCGCCACCAGGGGACATAACACTGAAGCTTTCTTT.

The chain combines TRBV30 with TRBJ1-5; D remains unclear. Germline loops: CDR1 GTSNPN, CDR2 SVGIG (reference sequence). The CDR3 consists of 12 residues. V lost 3 bases and J 7 bases, leaving 10 bases between the germline ends. CDR3 region: CAWSTEGQPQHF. The CDR3 DNA reads as TGTGCCTGGAGCACCGAGGGACAGCCCCAGCATTTT.

The genes are TRBV28 and TRBJ2-5, with D unresolved. V was cut by 9 bases and J by 5 bases, with 10 bases left in between. The CDR3 sequence is 11 residues long. Germline CDR1 is MDHEN and CDR2 is SYDVKM. In DNA form, the CDR3 reads TGTGCCAGTCTTGGCAGGGAGACCCAGTACTTC. Its protein product is CASLGRETQYF.

The chain uses TRBV4-2 and TRBJ2-1; no clear D gene. V was cut by 4 bases and J by 2 bases, with 6 bases left in between. The germline V gene encodes CDR1 LGHNA and CDR2 YNFKEQ. There are 13 residues in the CDR3. CDR3 in amino acids: CASSLAPYNEQFF. Here the CDR3 DNA reads TGTGCCAGCAGCCTCGCGCCCTACAATGAGCAGTTCTTC.

This chain connects TRBV6-6 to TRBJ1-5; 8 bases line up with TRBD1. This CDR3 region has 15 residues. V lost 6 bases to trimming and J lost 4 bases; unmatched junction nucleotides: 8. CDR1 and CDR2 (germline): MNHNY, SVGAGI (reference sequence). The DNA of the CDR3 is TGTGCCAGCAGCCCCCACGGGACAGGTAATCAGCCCCAGCATTTT. Translated, it gives CASSPHGTGNQPQHF.

The chain is built from TRBV5-8 and TRBJ1-5, with TRBD1 matching over 8 bases. The CDR3 is 15 residues long. V lost 3 bases, J lost 4 bases, and 6 bases stayed unmatched. In germline, CDR1 is SGHTS, CDR2 YDEGEE. This CDR3 is CASSSRTGINQPQHF. The CDR3 DNA is TGTGCCAGCAGCTCCCGGACAGGGATTAATCAGCCCCAGCATTTT.

This clone has just a few counts. This chain's CDR3 is CASSLQGADGYTF. CDR3 nucleotide sequence: TGTGCCAGCAGCTTGCAGGGGGCGGATGGCTACACCTTC. V is TRBV5-4 and J is TRBJ1-2; TRBD1 matches 8 bases. Per germline, CDR1 SGHNT and CDR2 YYREEE (reference sequence). The CDR3 length is 13 residues. V was clipped by 1 base and J by 6 bases; unmatched bases: 2. The complete variable domain, with remaining parts taken from reference TRBV5-4 and TRBJ1-2, reads ETGVTQSPTHLIKTRGQQVTLRCSSQSGHNTVSWYQQALGQGPQFIFQYYREEENGRGNFPPRFSGLQFPNYSSELNVNALELDDSALYLCASSLQGADGYTFGSGTRLTVV.

This chain joins TRBV18 and TRBJ1-2, with a possible D match to TRBD1 (6 bases). Germline loops: CDR1 KGHSH, CDR2 LQKENI. The CDR3 loop spans 15 amino acids. Between the trimmed V and J ends, which lost 3 bases and 5 bases, there was a span of 16 bases. CDR3 sequence (DNA): TGTGCCAGCTCACCCGTGGCAGGGGCGGAATATGGCTACACCTTC. Translated, it gives CASSPVAGAEYGYTF.

The chain employs TRBV6-5 and TRBJ1-3; D is unclear. CDR1 and CDR2 (germline): MNHEY, SVGAGI. This CDR3 has 14 amino acids. V shed 0 bases and J shed 8 bases, with 11 bases lying between them. CDR3 sequence: CASSYSGRRDTIYF. In nucleotides, the CDR3 is TGTGCCAGCAGTTACTCGGGCAGGCGGGACACCATATATTTT.

This clone has only a few counts. This chain's CDR3 is CAWARTGTSGNTQYF. The CDR3 region has the DNA TGTGCCTGGGCGAGAACCGGGACTAGCGGAAATACGCAGTATTTT. The J gene is TRBJ2-3, the V gene TRBV30, with TRBD2 matching over 11 bases. The CDR3 loop spans 15 amino acids. Unmatched junction bases numbered 11, after V lost 5 bases and J lost 7 bases. Germline V CDR1 and CDR2: GTSNPN, SVGIG (reference sequence).